This entry is about one T cell receptor (beta chain). Its matching antigen is unknown. These data originate in a study of T cells in Graves' hyperthyroidism and ophthalmopathy. General study findings and limits: Model predictions of ophthalmopathy came a median about six months before onset. Most thyroid-expanded clonotypes above 0.001 were also found in blood.

Germline V gives CDR1 MGHDK, CDR2 SYGVNS. The CDR3 totals 14 residues. After removal of 8 bases from V and 2 bases from J, the junction contained 4 bases not matched to a gene. RNA transcripts yielded amplified TCR beta CDR3 regions. HTBI primers were used for first-round RT-PCR of the TCR CDR3. TCRdb reprocessed the multiplex PCR reads via MiXCR and lists one record per CDR3 protein. This table has about half a million distinct CDR3 sequences, 15% to 20% appearing once. Over 8 ml fresh peripheral blood yielded the PBMCs. Sequencing input: blood. The TCR was taken from a woman aged 30 to 39 with Graves' ophthalmopathy. The J gene is TRBJ2-7, the V gene TRBV25-1; 12 bases match TRBD2. CDR3: CASALAGGPYEQYF. The CDR3 DNA sequence: TGTGCCAGCGCACTAGCGGGAGGACCCTACGAGCAGTACTTC.